These T cell receptor beta chains were read from a single sample in a study of CD8+CD57+ T cells in acquired aplastic anemia. TCRdb fed the reads into MiXCR, producing one record per CDR3 protein. The data contain over 150,000 distinct CDR3 sequences, approximately 44% of them singletons. Input material: sorted CD4+, CD8+, or CD8+CD57+ T cells (not recorded which) from PBMCs. These receptors were collected from a human donor in good health. Each CDR3 is given with its conserved first and last residue. D genes are given only for firm matches. The size entry is marked missing in some rows and otherwise reads once, few, many or a size class.

cdr3_nt cdr3_aa v_call d_call clone_size cdr3_length j_call
TGTGCCAGCAGCTCGGGAGGGCTCGAGACCCAGTACTTC CASSSGGLETQYF TRBV7-6 TRBD2 - 13 TRBJ2-5
TGCAGTGCTCCCCGTTCGGGCCCGGGTACGCAGTATTTT CSAPRSGPGTQYF TRBV20-1 - many 13 TRBJ2-3
TGTGCCAGCAGTGAAGCTTGGGCTAGTAGTGAGCAGCTCTTC CASSEAWASSEQLF TRBV6-1 - once 14 TRBJ2-1
TGTGCCAGCAGCCGTGGAGGGGGGAACACTGAAGCTTTCTTT CASSRGGGNTEAFF TRBV7-3 - many 14 TRBJ1-1
TGTGCCAGCAGCCAGCTGGGCGGGGCTTACAATGAGCAGTTCTTC CASSQLGGAYNEQFF TRBV9 - many 15 TRBJ2-1
TGTGCCAGAGAAAGCATGGGCTCTGGGGCCAACGTCCTGACTTTC CARESMGSGANVLTF TRBV2 - many 15 TRBJ2-6
TGTGCCAGCAGTGTTTCAGGCAGGGAAGCTTTCTTT CASSVSGREAFF TRBV2 - few 12 TRBJ1-1
TGTGCCAGCAGCTGGTTGGGAGACGAGCAGTACTTC CASSWLGDEQYF TRBV5-6 - many 12 TRBJ2-7
TGTGCCAGCGGTCAGGGGACTAGCGTCGTGAATGAGCAGTTCTTC CASGQGTSVVNEQFF TRBV4-2 TRBD2 many 15 TRBJ2-1
TGTGCCAGCAGCTCTTCTTGGACAGGGCAGACCTACCGACTCTACAATGAGCAGTTCTTC CASSSSWTGQTYRLYNEQFF TRBV7-1 TRBD1 many 20 TRBJ2-1
TGTGCCAGCAGTGGGGGGGCAGGTGGGACCGGGGAGCTGTTTTTT CASSGGAGGTGELFF TRBV2 - - 15 TRBJ2-2
TGTGCCACCAGTGATCGCACAGGTCAGCCCCAGCATTTT CATSDRTGQPQHF TRBV24-1 - - 13 TRBJ1-5
TGTGCCAGCAAGGGACAGGACTCCTACGAGCAGTACTTC CASKGQDSYEQYF TRBV2 TRBD1 - 13 TRBJ2-7
TGTGCCAGCGGGGGGACTAGCGGGCGAGGGGCCACAGATACGCAGTATTTT CASGGTSGRGATDTQYF TRBV9 TRBD2 many 17 TRBJ2-3
TGTGCCAGCAGCTTGGGCCCGGGACTAGCGGGAGAACCCACAGATACGCAGTATTTT CASSLGPGLAGEPTDTQYF TRBV5-6 TRBD2 - 19 TRBJ2-3
TGTGCCACCAGTGACGCGAGGACGGTCCCAGATACGCAGTATTTT CATSDARTVPDTQYF TRBV24-1 - few 15 TRBJ2-3
TGCAGTGCTAGAGATGTGGGCATGAGGGAGCTGTTTTTT CSARDVGMRELFF TRBV20-1 - - 13 TRBJ2-2
TGTGCCAGCAGCGACCCGGGGACATTACAAGAGACCCAGTACTTC CASSDPGTLQETQYF TRBV9 - - 15 TRBJ2-5
TGTGCCAGCAGTTTGGACAGGGGTTTCGCGCGCAATCAGCCCCAGCATTTT CASSLDRGFARNQPQHF TRBV12-3/TRBV12-4 TRBD1 - 17 TRBJ1-5
TGTGCCAGTGGGGCCGACGATGGGTATCAGCCCCAGCATTTT CASGADDGYQPQHF TRBV19 - - 14 TRBJ1-5
TGTGCCAGCAGCTCCGACAGCAATCAGCCCCAGCATTTT CASSSDSNQPQHF TRBV7-3 - many 13 TRBJ1-5
TGTGCCAGCACCGGACTAGAAAGGCTAGATGAGCAGTATTTT CASTGLERLDEQYF TRBV2 TRBD2 - 14 TRBJ2-3